These 32 T cell receptor beta chains came from one sample sequenced in a study of response to subunit inactivated influenza vaccine. TCRdb recomputed calls from the RT-PCR reads with MiXCR, one row per CDR3 protein. The data show hundreds of thousands of distinct CDR3 sequences, roughly 14% seen once. The sequencing here drew on PBMCs from blood, taken 11 to 12 days after vaccination. These receptors all stem from a man in his fifties or sixties who received an inactivated influenza vaccine.

This clonotype appeared a few times. The chain carries TRBV7-8 and TRBJ1-5; D is undetermined. The CDR3 length is 16 residues. With 0 bases removed from V and 6 bases from J, the gap between germline ends came to 15 bases. Germline V lookup: CDR1 SGHVS, CDR2 FQNEAQ. The CDR3 DNA reads as TGTGCCAGCAGCTTAGCGGGCAGAACCATCAGTCAGCCCCAGCATTTT. It codes for CASSLAGRTISQPQHF.

This clonotype has more than one count but fewer than ten. The rearrangement uses TRBV7-9 and TRBJ2-2, with D possibly being TRBD1 or TRBD2 (5 bases each). Germline V lookup: CDR1 SEHNR, CDR2 FQNEAQ (reference sequence). The CDR3 loop spans 15 amino acids. V lost 2 bases, J lost 6 bases, and 13 bases lay in between. The CDR3 region is CASSLYRDLPGELFF. CDR3 bases: TGTGCCAGCAGCTTATACCGGGACCTCCCCGGGGAGCTGTTTTTT.

The chain couples TRBV28 to TRBJ1-5, with TRBD1 as a possible D gene (5 bases). The CDR3 has 14 residues. The germline CDR1 and CDR2 sequences are MDHEN and SYDVKM. The germline V and J ends were trimmed by 5 bases and 5 bases, with 13 bases remaining between them. The DNA for the CDR3 is TGTGCCAGCAGTGCCGGGGCGTTGGATCAGCCCCAGCATTTT. Its protein is CASSAGALDQPQHF.

The gene calls are TRBV6-1 and TRBJ1-2; a possible D gene is TRBD1 (5 bases). This CDR3 is built from 13 residues. Germline V gene sequence: CDR1 MNHNS, CDR2 SASEGT. V shed 6 bases and J shed 4 bases, with 12 bases lying between them. The CDR3 coding sequence is TGTGCCAGCAGCAGATTTGACAGCTATGGCTACACCTTC. It specifies CASSRFDSYGYTF.

The chain is built from TRBV14 and TRBJ2-1, with D perhaps matching TRBD2 (6 bases). This CDR3 is built from 16 residues. The germline V and J ends were trimmed by 0 bases and 4 bases, with 13 bases remaining between them. Germline V lookup: CDR1 SGHDN, CDR2 FVKESK. In nucleotides, the CDR3 is TGTGCCAGCAGCCAAGAAAGGAGGGCAGGGTACAATGAGCAGTTCTTC. As protein: CASSQERRAGYNEQFF.

This clonotype has more than one count but fewer than ten. This sequence joins TRBV24-1 and TRBJ2-3; no clear D gene. Trimming shortened V by 10 bases and J by 2 bases, and 15 bases separated the two germline ends. Germline V gene lookup returns CDR1 KGHDR and CDR2 SFDVKD. The CDR3 has 14 residues. CDR3 loop: CATSPGRYTDTQYF. Here the CDR3 DNA reads TGTGCCACTTCGCCAGGCAGATACACAGATACGCAGTATTTT.

The chain is built from TRBV11-2 and TRBJ2-3; 7 bases agree with TRBD2. Germline CDR1 reads SGHAT; CDR2 reads FQNNGV. This CDR3 spans 18 amino acids. Germline trimming cut 6 bases from V and 1 base from J; bases unmatched to any gene: 16. CDR3 DNA: TGTGCCAGCAGGTCGGCTTACAGATCAGCGGGGCGCACAGATACGCAGTATTTT. Its protein product is CASRSAYRSAGRTDTQYF.

This clonotype has a handful of counts. The chain uses TRBV27 and TRBJ2-7; D may be TRBD2 (6 bases). This CDR3 comprises 15 residues. Trimming took 6 bases from V and 4 from J, leaving 19 bases between them. Per germline, CDR1 MNHEY and CDR2 SMNVEV (reference sequence). CDR3 sequence: CASSPLQGLYYEQYF. The CDR3 coding sequence is TGTGCCAGCAGCCCACTTCAGGGACTCTATTACGAGCAGTACTTC.

This clonotype has at least ten counts. The chain uses TRBV12-3 or TRBV12-4 and TRBJ2-1, with 7 bases aligning to TRBD1. J was trimmed by 6 bases and V by 6 bases; bases with no gene match: 8. This CDR3 is built from 14 residues. The CDR3 spells CASRILGQVNEQFF. For the CDR3, the DNA is TGTGCCAGCAGAATACTCGGACAGGTCAATGAGCAGTTCTTC.

In this sample, this clonotype turned up a few times. The rearrangement joins TRBV5-6 to TRBJ2-7, with D uncertain. Germline assignment: CDR1 SGHDT and CDR2 YYEEEE. Trimming removed 2 bases at V and 2 bases at J, with 5 bases between. The length of the CDR3 is 12 residues. The CDR3 region has the DNA TGTGCCAGCAGCTTTGCCGCCTACGAGCAGTACTTC. This gives the protein CASSFAAYEQYF.

The chain uses TRBV5-1 and TRBJ2-1, with D possibly being TRBD2 (5 bases). CDR3 length: 15 amino acids. Germline CDR1 reads SGHRS; CDR2 reads YFSETQ. V shed 0 bases and J shed 3 bases, with 10 bases lying between them. In DNA, the CDR3 is TGCGCCAGCAGCTTGGACGGGATAAGCTACAATGAGCAGTTCTTC. Amino acids: CASSLDGISYNEQFF.

The chain has TRBV5-1 and TRBJ1-5; D gene uncertain. Trimming removed 0 bases from V and 10 bases from J, with 14 bases in between. The CDR3 runs to 14 residues. Per the germline V gene, CDR1 is SGHRS and CDR2 is YFSETQ. CDR3 region: CASSLEPNREPQHF. CDR3 coding DNA: TGCGCCAGCAGCTTGGAACCCAACCGGGAACCCCAGCATTTT.

The chain couples TRBV6-2 or TRBV6-3 to TRBJ2-1; tentative D call: TRBD2 (5 bases). Trimming took 4 bases from V and 4 from J, leaving 20 bases between them. CDR3 size: 17 residues. CDR1 is MNHEY, CDR2 SVGEGT, per germline. Written as DNA, the CDR3 is TGTGCCAGCAGTTTCCCATCACGGGGTACCTATTACAATGAGCAGTTCTTC. This sequence encodes CASSFPSRGTYYNEQFF.

The CDR3 sequence is CASSSTDSGYTF. The CDR3 DNA reads TGTGCCAGCAGTTCGACCGATAGCGGCTACACCTTC. This chain uses TRBV28 with TRBJ1-2; D uncertain. V was trimmed by 4 bases and J by 8 bases, leaving 11 bases between them. Germline V lookup: CDR1 MDHEN, CDR2 SYDVKM. CDR3 length: 12 amino acids.

This sequence joins TRBV7-9 and TRBJ2-3; D possibly matches TRBD1 or TRBD2 (5 bases each). V gave up 5 bases and J gave up 7 bases, with 10 bases separating them. Looked up from germline, CDR1 is SEHNR and CDR2 is FQNEAQ (reference sequence). The CDR3 runs 12 residues. CDR3 in DNA: TGTGCCAGCAGCAGGGACCGATATACGCAGTATTTT. Protein: CASSRDRYTQYF. The entire variable domain, with the rest obtained from reference TRBV7-9 and TRBJ2-3, is as follows: DTGVSQNPRHKITKRGQNVTFRCDPISEHNRLYWYRQTLGQGPEFLTYFQNEAQLEKSRLLSDRFSAERPKGSFSTLEIQRTEQGDSAMYLCASSRDRYTQYFGPGTRLTVL.

The sample holds a few counts of this clonotype. Relative to the germline gene, one junction end is altered; a read error may explain this. The gene calls are TRBV5-1 and TRBJ2-5; 8 positions agree with TRBD1. This CDR3 spans 16 amino acids. Per the germline V gene, CDR1 is SGHRS and CDR2 is YFSETQ. The CDR3 DNA is TGCGCCAGCAGCTTGGTTGTGGACAGGGACCAAGAGCCCCAGTACTTC. It specifies CASSLVVDRDQEPQYF. Full variable domain (remainder filled in from reference TRBV5-1 and TRBJ2-5): KAGVTQTPRYLIKTRGQQVTLSCSPISGHRSVSWYQQTPGQGLQFLFEYFSETQRNKGNFPGRFSGRQFSNSRSEMNVSTLELGDSALYLCASSLVVDRDQEPQYFGPGTRLLVL.

This chain uses TRBV7-8 with TRBJ2-4; TRBD1 agrees at 8 bases. CDR3 length: 16 amino acids. The J segment lost 0 bases and the V segment lost 5 bases, leaving 6 bases of the junction unmatched. Germline CDR1 and CDR2: SGHVS and FQNEAQ. The CDR3 is CASSKGQGIAKNIQYF. In nucleotides, the CDR3 is TGTGCCAGCAGCAAAGGACAGGGAATAGCCAAAAACATTCAGTACTTC. Looking up the rest from reference TRBV7-8 and TRBJ2-4 gives the full variable domain: GAGVSQSPRYKVAKRGQDVALRCDPISGHVSLFWYQQALGQGPEFLTYFQNEAQLDKSGLPSDRFFAERPEGSVSTLKIQRTQQEDSAVYLCASSKGQGIAKNIQYFGAGTRLSVL.

This clonotype has at least ten counts. The genes are TRBV5-1 and TRBJ2-5; D is ambiguous. The CDR3 covers 13 residues. The germline V and J ends were trimmed by 4 bases and 5 bases, with 12 bases remaining between them. The V gene's germline CDR1 is SGHRS and CDR2 YFSETQ. The CDR3 loop reads CASSTPPLETQYF. Written as DNA, the CDR3 is TGCGCCAGCAGCACCCCGCCTCTCGAGACCCAGTACTTC.

The rearrangement joins TRBV4-2 to TRBJ2-7, with 7 bases matching TRBD1. Per germline, CDR1 LGHNA and CDR2 YNFKEQ. The length of the CDR3 is 15 residues. Trimming at V came to 0 bases and at J to 3 bases, leaving 5 bases not matched to a gene. CDR3 protein: CASSQDHGQDYEQYF. The DNA for the CDR3 is TGTGCCAGCAGCCAAGATCACGGACAGGACTACGAGCAGTACTTC.

This clonotype showed up many times. The rearrangement joins TRBV6-5 to TRBJ2-7; D gene ambiguous. CDR1 MNHEY and CDR2 SVGAGI come from the germline V gene. The V gene lost 0 bases and the J gene lost 3 bases, with 12 bases spanning the gap. The CDR3 extends over 15 amino acids. The chain's CDR3 is CASSYSGNGDYEQYF. The CDR3 DNA follows: TGTGCCAGCAGTTACTCGGGGAATGGGGACTACGAGCAGTACTTC.

This clonotype was seen a handful of times. The V gene is TRBV11-2, the J gene TRBJ2-1; 9 bases are shared with TRBD1. The CDR3 loop spans 16 amino acids. Germline values: CDR1 SGHAT, CDR2 FQNNGV. The V segment lost 5 bases and the J segment 1 base; nucleotides outside the gene matches: 6. The CDR3 sequence is CASSRIGTGSYNEQFF. The DNA for the CDR3 is TGTGCCAGCAGCCGAATCGGGACAGGGTCCTACAATGAGCAGTTCTTC.

This clonotype showed up just a few times. The chain joins TRBV5-1 to TRBJ2-7, with 11 positions matching TRBD2. V dropped 2 bases and J dropped 5; count of bases not matched to a gene: 12. The CDR3 loop spans 17 amino acids. Germline CDR1 is SGHRS and CDR2 is YFSETQ. CDR3 amino acids: CASSFPTSGIGENEQYF. In DNA, the CDR3 is TGCGCCAGCAGCTTCCCGACTAGCGGGATTGGAGAGAACGAGCAGTACTTC.

The table lists this clonotype with a count of one. The chain uses TRBV7-9 and TRBJ2-3; 7 nucleotides match TRBD1. CDR3 length equals 15 residues. V lost 2 bases and J lost 1; bases outside the gene matches: 3. Germline CDR1 reads SEHNR; CDR2 reads FQNEAQ (reference sequence). CDR3: CASSLQGTGTDTQYF. CDR3 DNA sequence: TGTGCCAGCAGCTTACAGGGGACAGGCACAGATACGCAGTATTTT.

This clonotype was observed a handful of times. One end of the junction varies from germline; a read error may be responsible. The V gene is TRBV5-1, the J gene TRBJ2-1; D might be TRBD1 (6 bases). CDR1 is SGHRS, CDR2 YFSETQ, per germline. The CDR3 extends over 22 amino acids. The CDR3 DNA reads TGCGCCAGCAGTTTGGACAGTTTGGCGGTCCACCGCGTGGGGAGCTCCTACAATGAGCAGTTCTTC. Amino acids: CASSLDSLAVHRVGSSYNEQFF.

The gene calls are TRBV19 and TRBJ2-2; D is undetermined. This CDR3 region has 14 residues. Germline CDR1 is LNHDA and CDR2 is SQIVND (reference sequence). V was cut by 4 bases and J by 1 base, with 7 bases left in between. The CDR3 nucleotides are TGTGCCAGTAGTACCACACTGAACACCGGGGAGCTGTTTTTT. Translated: CASSTTLNTGELFF.

This clonotype appeared many times. The rearrangement links TRBV5-1 to TRBJ1-1; unclear D gene. CDR1 and CDR2 from the germline V gene are SGHRS and YFSETQ. The CDR3 length is 14 residues. With 0 bases removed from V and 1 base from J, the gap between germline ends came to 7 bases. CDR3 protein: CASSLVPENTEAFF. In DNA form, the CDR3 reads TGCGCCAGCAGCTTGGTGCCGGAGAACACTGAAGCTTTCTTT.

Many counts were recorded for this clonotype. J is TRBJ2-7 and V is TRBV29-1, with 12 bases matching TRBD2. V dropped 7 bases and J dropped 2; count of bases not matched to a gene: 3. Germline V gene sequence: CDR1 SQVTM, CDR2 ANQGSEA. The CDR3 runs 13 residues. In nucleotides, the CDR3 is TGCAGCGCTGGGACTAGCGGGCCCTACGAGCAGTACTTC. Its protein is CSAGTSGPYEQYF.

This chain uses TRBV20-1 with TRBJ1-6; D remains unclear. Trimming shortened V by 3 bases and J by 8 bases, and 11 bases separated the two germline ends. CDR1 and CDR2 from the germline V gene are DFQATT and SNEGSKA (reference sequence). The CDR3 length is 13 residues. The CDR3 loop reads CSASADGDSPLHF. The CDR3 DNA is TGCAGTGCTAGTGCCGACGGCGATTCACCCCTCCACTTT.

This clonotype was found a few times. This chain connects TRBV20-1 to TRBJ2-1; the match to TRBD2 covers 13 bases. Germline trimming cut 5 bases from V and 8 bases from J; bases unmatched to any gene: 6. Germline V gene data show CDR1 as DFQATT and CDR2 as SNEGSKA (reference sequence). The CDR3 is 14 residues long. The CDR3 spells CSALLAGGVDEQFF. Here the CDR3 DNA reads TGCAGTGCTCTACTAGCGGGAGGGGTTGATGAGCAGTTCTTC.

This clonotype was seen a handful of times. The V gene is TRBV9, the J gene TRBJ1-6, with TRBD1 matching over 7 bases. The J segment lost 8 bases and the V segment lost 5 bases, leaving 13 bases of the junction unmatched. The CDR3 consists of 16 residues. Looked up from germline, CDR1 is SGDLS and CDR2 is YYNGEE. DNA for the CDR3: TGTGCCAGCAGTCCCAATCCGGGACAGCTGCATTCACCCCTCCACTTT. It yields the protein CASSPNPGQLHSPLHF.

This clonotype was seen repeatedly, ten times or more. V is TRBV12-3 or TRBV12-4 and J is TRBJ2-5, with D perhaps TRBD1 or TRBD2 (5 bases each). Trimming removed 4 bases at V and 4 bases at J, with 10 bases between. This CDR3 comprises 13 residues. The CDR3 loop reads CASSSGTPETQYF. DNA for the CDR3: TGTGCCAGCAGTTCGGGGACCCCAGAGACCCAGTACTTC.

This chain uses TRBV20-1 with TRBJ2-1; 9 nucleotides match TRBD2. In germline, CDR1 is DFQATT, CDR2 SNEGSKA (reference sequence). The trim removed 1 base at V and 1 base at J, leaving 8 bases unmatched. This CDR3 contains 17 residues. The CDR3 reads CSARVRVSGGSYNEQFF. CDR3 bases: TGCAGTGCTAGAGTTCGCGTTAGCGGGGGTTCCTACAATGAGCAGTTCTTC.